This T cell receptor (beta chain) was obtained from a study of blood T cell repertoires in COVID-19. Original analysis: Estimated nucleated cell counts came from reference gene primer amplification. Libraries were prepared by immunoSEQ multiplex PCR; TCRdb keeps only in-frame clonotypes and omits some of them. The V and J calls and clone size come from that table; D and trimming were worked out from the DNA. The data contain some 200,000 clones, roughly 84% of them singletons. As to this clone: Other DNA sequences of this sample code for an identical CDR3.

The receptor was derived from a man aged 45-65 years with COVID-19, enrolled during active disease. The specimen was peripheral blood.

CDR3 residues: CASSIGLAGLYEQYF. CDR3 coding DNA: TGTGCCAGTAGTATAGGACTAGCGGGCCTCTACGAGCAGTACTTC. V and J are TRBV19 and TRBJ2-7; 10 bases line up with TRBD2. With V trimmed by 1 base and J by 3 bases, 3 bases remained unmatched. Germline CDR1 and CDR2: LNHDA and SQIVND (reference sequence). The CDR3 is 15 residues long.